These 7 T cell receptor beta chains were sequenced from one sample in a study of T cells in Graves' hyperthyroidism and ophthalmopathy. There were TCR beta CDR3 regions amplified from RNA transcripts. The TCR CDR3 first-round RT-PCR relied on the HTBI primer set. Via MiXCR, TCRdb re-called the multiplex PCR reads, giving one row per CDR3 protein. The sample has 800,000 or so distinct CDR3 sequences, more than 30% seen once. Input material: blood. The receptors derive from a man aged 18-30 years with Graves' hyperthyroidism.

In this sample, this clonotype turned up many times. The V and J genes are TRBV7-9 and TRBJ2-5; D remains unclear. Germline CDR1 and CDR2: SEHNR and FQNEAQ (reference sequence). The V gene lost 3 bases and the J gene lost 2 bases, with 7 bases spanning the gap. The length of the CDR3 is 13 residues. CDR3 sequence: CASSLLQQETQYF. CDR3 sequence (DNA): TGTGCCAGCAGCTTGTTACAGCAAGAGACCCAGTACTTC.

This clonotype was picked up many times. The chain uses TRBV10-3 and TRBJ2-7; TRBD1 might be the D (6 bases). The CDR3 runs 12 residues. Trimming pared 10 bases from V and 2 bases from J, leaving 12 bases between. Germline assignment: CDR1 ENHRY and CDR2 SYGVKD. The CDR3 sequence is CATGQGTYEQYF. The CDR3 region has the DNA TGTGCCACGGGGCAGGGGACCTACGAGCAGTACTTC.

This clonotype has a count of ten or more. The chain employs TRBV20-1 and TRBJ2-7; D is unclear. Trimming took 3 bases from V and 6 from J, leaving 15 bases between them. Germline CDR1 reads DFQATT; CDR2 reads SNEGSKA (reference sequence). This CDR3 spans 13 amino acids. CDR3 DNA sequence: TGCAGTGCTAGCATGGCGATCAGGAGCGAGCAGTACTTC. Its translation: CSASMAIRSEQYF.

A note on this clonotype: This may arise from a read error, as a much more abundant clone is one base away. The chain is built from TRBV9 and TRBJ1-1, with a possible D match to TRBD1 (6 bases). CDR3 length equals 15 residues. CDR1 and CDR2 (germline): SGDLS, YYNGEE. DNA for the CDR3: TGTGCCAACAGCGTAGCCGGACAGCTGAACACTGAAGCTTTCTTT. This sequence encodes CANSVAGQLNTEAFF.

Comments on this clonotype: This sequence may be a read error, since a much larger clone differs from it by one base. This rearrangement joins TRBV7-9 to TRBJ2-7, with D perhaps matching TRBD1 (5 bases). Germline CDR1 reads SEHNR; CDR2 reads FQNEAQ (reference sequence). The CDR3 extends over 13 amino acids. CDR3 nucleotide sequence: TGTGTCAGCAGCCTGACAGCAGACTACGAGCAGTACTTC. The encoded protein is CVSSLTADYEQYF. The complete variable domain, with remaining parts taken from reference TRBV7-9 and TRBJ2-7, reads DTGVSQNPRHKITKRGQNVTFRCDPISEHNRLYWYRQTLGQGPEFLTYFQNEAQLEKSRLLSDRFSAERPKGSFSTLEIQRTEQGDSAMYLCVSSLTADYEQYFGPGTRLTVT.

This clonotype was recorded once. The CDR3 spells CSAREEGRGSGNQPQHF. Written as DNA, the CDR3 is TGCAGTGCTAGAGAAGAGGGGAGGGGGTCCGGCAATCAGCCCCAGCATTTT. V is TRBV20-1 and J is TRBJ1-5; TRBD1 might be the D (6 bases). Germline CDR1 and CDR2: DFQATT and SNEGSKA (reference sequence). Trimming took off 0 bases at V and 2 bases at J, with 17 bases between the two ends. The CDR3 has 17 amino acids.

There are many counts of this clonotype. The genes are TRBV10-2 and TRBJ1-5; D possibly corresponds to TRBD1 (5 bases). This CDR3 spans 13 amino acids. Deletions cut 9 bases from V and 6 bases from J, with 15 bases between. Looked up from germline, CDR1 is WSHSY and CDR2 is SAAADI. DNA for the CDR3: TGCGCCAGTCAATACGGGGGAAGTCAGCCCCAGCATTTT. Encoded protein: CASQYGGSQPQHF.